This T cell receptor (beta chain) was recovered during a study of T cells in Graves' hyperthyroidism and ophthalmopathy (dated by TCRdb to the late 2010s). Concerning the study at large: Peripheral blood was sampled at the time of initial diagnosis, prior to any treatment. Whether ophthalmopathy could be predicted prospectively was tested in an independent validation cohort made up of under 20 hyperthyroidism patients plus 17 patients who later progressed to ophthalmopathy. The roughly 94 discovery patients were randomly divided into training and test sets at a 7:3 ratio. The study also compared thyroid tissue and blood T-cell repertoires from over 5 Graves' hyperthyroidism patients. To identify TCR V-J signatures that set the groups apart, the researchers used a discovery cohort of more than 95 patients, made up of about 44 with Graves' ophthalmopathy and about 55 with stable Graves' hyperthyroidism. Once sampling was done, hyperthyroidism patients were given methimazole at a starting dose of 30 mg daily, whereas ophthalmopathy patients were given high-dose intravenous methylprednisolone. TCR Vbeta CDR3 sequencing of some 140 peripheral blood samples (around 45 ophthalmopathy, around 80 hyperthyroidism and roughly 17 progressor patients) is reported in the paper.

Stable Graves' hyperthyroidism was defined as no progression to ophthalmopathy during 18 months of follow-up. The hyperthyroidism patients were between 18 and 65 years old and newly diagnosed, with a disease duration of less than 2 months. Any patient with an uncontrolled infection, another autoimmune disease, pregnancy or lactation was excluded. Clinical symptoms, serum thyroxine and TRAb, thyroid ultrasound, and orbital computed tomography formed the basis for the diagnoses. PBMCs were isolated from 7.5 to 10 ml of fresh peripheral blood by Ficoll-Paque density gradient centrifugation. Total RNA was extracted with Trizol reagent, and quality was checked on an Agilent 2100 Bioanalyzer. Points the paper makes about the study in general: Most expanded thyroid clonotypes (frequency above 0.001) were also found in blood, which suggests that blood repertoires may mirror thyroid immune responses. In validation, the model predicted progression to ophthalmopathy with 65% to 71% sensitivity and 72% to 85% specificity, a median of 6.5 months before onset. No statistical method was used to set the sample size in advance, and investigators knew the group allocation. A model built on a 13 V-J signature distinguished ophthalmopathy from stable hyperthyroidism, reaching 85% to 90% sensitivity and about 81% specificity in cross-validation and 80%/75% in testing.

The germline V gene sets CDR1 to SGHDN and CDR2 to FVKESK. The CDR3 holds 15 amino acids from the cysteine to the phenylalanine. The sequence is cut down to CDR3 DNA, 45 bases in frame from base 1. V loses 6 bases at its end and J loses 4 bases; junction bases beyond the gene matches: 11. This clonotype was counted a few times. The specificity of this receptor is unknown. Nothing much larger sits one base from this clone, and base qualities are not available. The TCR beta CDR3 regions were amplified from RNA transcripts. The first round of RT-PCR for the TCR CDR3 was performed with the HTBI primer set and the Qiagen OneStep RT-PCR kit. Libraries were constructed in a second round of multiplex PCR, after which size selection and purification were carried out. The libraries were sequenced on an Illumina HiSeq2000 using paired-end 100 bp reads. The original pipeline was this. SOAPnuke was used to process the raw data, with reads discarded if the reads contained adapters or uncalled bases, had a mean Phred below 15, or lacked an exact constant-primer or identifier match. COPE v1.2.5 was used to merge the high-quality paired reads, and each unique nucleotide sequence was defined as a clonotype. MiTCR v1.1 was used to align the clonotypes against IMGT TRBV, TRBD and TRBJ reference segments. The analysis included only V-J combinations with a frequency above 0.0001, which together covered roughly 99% of the repertoires. The TCS score was defined as F50 (clonal expansion) divided by E x V (chaos), with BLOSUM62-based TCRdist calculated between CDR3 peptides within each V-J. Welch's t-statistics and random forest reduced roughly 500 V-J features to under 15, which were used in a naive Bayes classifier (R e1071). Thyroid-blood repertoire similarity was quantified with the Morisita-Horn index. Clones were called with MiXCR by TCRdb after fastp trimmed the public reads at Q25, and only in-frame beta chains were retained. When rows share a CDR3 protein, they turn into one entry using the most common DNA and genes. The V and J calls were determined by TCRdb, not by the authors. This sample has about 840,000 distinct CDR3 sequences in its table, and 38% of those were observed once. The ten biggest clones cover 7.5% to 9.5% of the sample.

The sequence links TRBV14 to TRBJ1-2; 7 nucleotides in the junction match TRBD1. The sequenced sample was blood. The receptor comes from a young man with Graves' hyperthyroidism. The DNA is as follows: TGTGCCAGCAGTCATCCGGGACAGAATTTCTATGGCTACACCTTC. Its coded protein is CASSHPGQNFYGYTF.